This is a list of T cell receptor beta chains from one sample in a study of cytomegalovirus exposure and HLA in healthy donors. Clones were read by immunoSEQ multiplex PCR, and TCRdb kept only the in-frame ones, dropping some. The top ten clones hold under 9.5% of a sample with 95,000 to 150,000 clones, around 66% of them seen once. The specimen was PBMCs. The source is a woman between 35 and 50 years old in good health and CMV-seropositive. CDR3s include the opening cysteine and the closing phenylalanine or tryptophan. D genes are given only for firm matches. Rows give clone size only sometimes, using once, few, many, or a class for an expanded clone.

len	v_gene	j_gene	abundance	d_gene	CDR3nt	CDR3aa
13	TRBV5-5	TRBJ2-3	-	-	TGTGCCAGCAGCTTTGTCCCCTCGGATACGCAGTATTTT	CASSFVPSDTQYF
14	TRBV28	TRBJ2-1	few	-	TGTGCCAGCAGTTTACCTGAGGAAGTGAGTGAGCAGTTCTTC	CASSLPEEVSEQFF
12	TRBV9	TRBJ1-2	-	-	TGTGCCAGCAGCCCCGCCGGCTATGGCTACACCTTC	CASSPAGYGYTF
16	TRBV7-6	TRBJ2-7	many	TRBD2	TGTGCCAGCAGCCTGCTCCCTGCGGGGGGGACCTACGAGCAGTACTTC	CASSLLPAGGTYEQYF
15	TRBV6-5	TRBJ2-7	-	-	TGTGCCAGCAGTTACGAGGCCGGGAAGACTTACGAGCAGTACTTC	CASSYEAGKTYEQYF
14	TRBV15	TRBJ2-7	-	TRBD1	TGTGCCACCAGCAGATCCGGGACAGAATACGAGCAGTACTTC	CATSRSGTEYEQYF
16	TRBV11-3	TRBJ2-2	-	-	TGTGCCAGCAGCTTAGGAAAAACAGGCGACACCGGGGAGCTGTTTTTT	CASSLGKTGDTGELFF
13	TRBV6-5	TRBJ1-1	few	-	TGTGCCAGCAGTTACCGTCGACAGAATTCAGCTTTCTTT	CASSYRRQNSAFF
12	TRBV2	TRBJ2-3	once	-	TGTGCCAGCGCGAAACTAGGAGGCACGCAGTATTTT	CASAKLGGTQYF
14	TRBV2	TRBJ2-3	-	TRBD2	TGTGCCAGCAAGGGAAGCTTAGCGGGGGGTACGCAGTATTTT	CASKGSLAGGTQYF
15	TRBV27	TRBJ1-2	-	TRBD1	TGTGCCAGCAGTTTTGGAGGGGGACAGAACTATGGCTACACCTTC	CASSFGGGQNYGYTF
14	TRBV6-1	TRBJ1-2	-	-	TGTGCCAGCACCGCGCAGGGGAACGACTATGGCTACACCTTC	CASTAQGNDYGYTF
14	TRBV5-1	TRBJ2-7	-	TRBD1	TGCGCCAGCAGCCCGGACAGGGGAACCTACGAGCAGTACTTC	CASSPDRGTYEQYF
16	TRBV7-2	TRBJ2-1	-	TRBD2	TGTGCCAGCACCTTAATGCTAGCGGGAGCCCGAAATGAGCAGTTCTTC	CASTLMLAGARNEQFF
14	TRBV30	TRBJ2-7	-	-	TGTGCCTGCAACAGGGCAGCTAGTAAATACGAGCAGTACTTC	CACNRAASKYEQYF
15	TRBV7-6	TRBJ1-6	-	TRBD1	TGTGCCAGCAGCACGGACAGGGGGAATAATTCACCCCTCCACTTT	CASSTDRGNNSPLHF
14	TRBV19	TRBJ2-7	-	-	TGTGCCAGTAGTATAGGTATGGACAGAAGCGAGCAGTACTTC	CASSIGMDRSEQYF
15	TRBV27	TRBJ2-7	-	TRBD2	TGTGCCAGCAGAACGTACCTAGCGGGAGGCTACGAGCAGTACTTC	CASRTYLAGGYEQYF
14	TRBV5-4	TRBJ2-7	-	TRBD1	TGTGCCAGCAGCTCGGGACAGGGAAGACACGAGCAGTACTTC	CASSSGQGRHEQYF
12	TRBV19	TRBJ2-5	-	TRBD1	TGTGCCAGTAGCAGGGGGTCGGAGACCCAGTACTTC	CASSRGSETQYF
12	TRBV5-5	TRBJ1-3	-	-	TGTGCCAGCAGCTTGCGGGAGAACACCATATATTTT	CASSLRENTIYF
14	TRBV9	TRBJ2-7	few	TRBD1	TGTGCCAGCAGCGTGGGGACAGCTAAGCCCGAGCAGTACTTC	CASSVGTAKPEQYF
15	TRBV10-3	TRBJ2-7	-	TRBD1	TGTGCCACCTCTCCAGGACAGGGGGCGCGGAACGAGCAGTACTTC	CATSPGQGARNEQYF
13	TRBV30	TRBJ1-1	-	TRBD1	TGTGCCTGGCGGACAGGGCGGAACACTGAAGCTTTCTTT	CAWRTGRNTEAFF
16	TRBV14	TRBJ1-1	-	TRBD1	TGTGCCAGCAGCCAAGAATGGACAGGGGCGAACACTGAAGCTTTCTTT	CASSQEWTGANTEAFF
15	TRBV6-5	TRBJ2-5	-	TRBD1	TGTGCCAGCAGTTACGCCGGGACAGGGCAAGAGACCCAGTACTTC	CASSYAGTGQETQYF
15	TRBV7-2	TRBJ2-1	-	-	TGTGCCAGCAGCTCGTCCGACATTGAACGGAATAAGCAGTTCTTC	CASSSSDIERNKQFF
15	TRBV12-5	TRBJ2-3	-	-	TGTGCTAGTGGCCCCGACAGGACGAGCACAGATACGCAGTATTTT	CASGPDRTSTDTQYF
17	TRBV7-9	TRBJ2-6	-	-	TGTGCCAGCAGCTTAGGGACTGCCCCATCTGGGGCCAACGTCCTGACTTTC	CASSLGTAPSGANVLTF
15	TRBV19	TRBJ2-5	-	TRBD1	TGTGCCAGTAGGGACAGGGGAGTCCCCCAAGAGACCCAGTACTTC	CASRDRGVPQETQYF
14	TRBV6-5	TRBJ1-1	-	-	TGTGCCAGCTTAAAACCGGGTCTCAACACTGAAGCTTTCTTT	CASLKPGLNTEAFF
16	TRBV25-1	TRBJ1-4	few	TRBD1	TGTGCCAGCAGTCCCCGGGGGACAGGGGGTAATGAAAAACTGTTTTTT	CASSPRGTGGNEKLFF
15	TRBV13	TRBJ2-7	-	-	TGTGCCAGCAGTTTCCGAAACGGGGTCGCCTACGAGCAGTACTTC	CASSFRNGVAYEQYF
13	TRBV30	TRBJ1-6	-	-	TGTGCCTGGAGTGCGGGCGGGGATTCACCCCTCCACTTT	CAWSAGGDSPLHF
15	TRBV7-9	TRBJ1-6	-	TRBD1	TGTGCCAGCAGCTTAGCAGGGACAGGGGTTACACCCCTCCACTTT	CASSLAGTGVTPLHF
14	TRBV10-3	TRBJ2-2	-	-	TGTGCCACGAAAGGGGGTTCGAACACCGGGGAGCTGTTTTTT	CATKGGSNTGELFF
12	TRBV30	TRBJ2-1	once	-	TGTGCCTGGAGTGTAACGGTCCATGAGCAGTTCTTC	CAWSVTVHEQFF
14	TRBV29-1	TRBJ2-7	few	-	TGCAGCGTTCCCAACGACAGGCAGCCCTACGAGCAGTACTTC	CSVPNDRQPYEQYF
15	TRBV27	TRBJ2-3	-	TRBD2	TGTGCCAGCAGTTTAGTAGCGGGAGTAACAGATACGCAGTATTTT	CASSLVAGVTDTQYF
14	TRBV6-1	TRBJ2-7	-	-	TGTGCCAGCAGTGAACTATATTCCTCCTACGAGCAGTACTTC	CASSELYSSYEQYF
14	TRBV19	TRBJ2-2	once	TRBD1	TGTGCCAGTAGTCCCGGGACAGGTATCGGGGAGCTGTTTTTT	CASSPGTGIGELFF
13	TRBV5-1	TRBJ1-2	few	-	TGCGCCAGCAGCCCCCAGGAGGGGCATGGCTACACCTTC	CASSPQEGHGYTF
13	TRBV6-5	TRBJ1-4	many	TRBD1	TGTGCCAGCAGTGACAGGGTTAGGGAAAAACTGTTTTTT	CASSDRVREKLFF
16	TRBV4-2	TRBJ1-3	-	-	TGTGCCAGCAGCCATCCTAATCAGGGGTTTGAAAACACCATATATTTT	CASSHPNQGFENTIYF
13	TRBV5-4	TRBJ2-5	-	-	TGTGCCAGCAGCTTGGGTAACGGCGGGACCCAGTACTTC	CASSLGNGGTQYF
15	TRBV7-9	TRBJ2-7	-	-	TGTGCCAGCAGTACCCGGGAGCTACTAAGCTACGAGCAGTACTTC	CASSTRELLSYEQYF
15	TRBV19	TRBJ1-4	-	-	TGTGCCAGTAGTATTGAGACTGTCGGTAATGAAAAACTGTTTTTT	CASSIETVGNEKLFF
13	TRBV7-2	TRBJ1-1	once	TRBD1	TGTGCCAGCAGCTTTGGACAGGGGAATGAAGCTTTCTTT	CASSFGQGNEAFF
17	TRBV7-2	TRBJ2-1	once	TRBD2	TGTGCCAGCAGCTCAGTGGGTAGCGGGGGCCCTAGAGATGAGCAGTTCTTC	CASSSVGSGGPRDEQFF
16	TRBV5-1	TRBJ1-1	-	TRBD1	TGCGCCAGCAGCTTGGCCAGGGGGCGTTGGAACACTGAAGCTTTCTTT	CASSLARGRWNTEAFF
16	TRBV2	TRBJ2-5	-	TRBD2	TGTGCCAGCAGCACCGGGACTAGCGGGGGAGGGGAGACCCAGTACTTC	CASSTGTSGGGETQYF
11	TRBV29-1	TRBJ1-5	few	-	TGCAGCGTGGGAGATAATCAGCCCCAGCATTTT	CSVGDNQPQHF
15	TRBV25-1	TRBJ2-7	-	TRBD1	TGTGCCAGCAGTGAATGGACAGGGTTATTAGACGAGCAGTACTTC	CASSEWTGLLDEQYF
15	TRBV14	TRBJ2-1	few	TRBD2	TGTGCCAGCAGCCAAGATGGCCTAGCGGGCCGACAGCAGTTCTTC	CASSQDGLAGRQQFF